The TCR beta chain under discussion was sequenced for a study of T-cell memory formation after mild COVID-19. Study results and limitations: Researchers found some responding clones in pre-infection memory, a sign that cross-reactive memory joined.

Details on this clonotype: Its antigen is as yet unknown.

Each CDR3 protein gets one entry after TCRdb re-called the 5' RACE reads with MiXCR. The data show 200,000 to 250,000 distinct CDR3 sequences, 27% seen once. Germline values: CDR1 SEHNR, CDR2 FQNEAQ (reference sequence). Trimming stripped 4 bases from V and 1 base from J, with 10 bases between. The length of the CDR3 is 14 residues. Sequenced sample: PBMCs or a T cell subset sorted from them (not recorded which). This TCR came from an adult woman who had mild COVID-19 (a few samples of this study predate the infection). Cell type and time point are not known. The chain combines TRBV7-9 with TRBJ1-1, with D possibly TRBD1 on 6 matching bases. CDR3 bases: TGTGCCAGCAGCTACGGACAGCCGAACACTGAAGCTTTCTTT. The encoded protein is CASSYGQPNTEAFF.